The 27 T cell receptor beta chains in this list originate from one sample, sequenced in a study of blood T cell repertoires in COVID-19. Sequencing used immunoSEQ multiplex PCR; TCRdb keeps in-frame clones, though not all of them. The data hold some 180,000 clones, with roughly 86% observed a single time. The sequenced sample consisted of peripheral blood. The receptors stem from an elderly woman with COVID-19, enrolled during active disease.

As for this clone: This specimen includes other DNA sequences encoding the same CDR3. The genes are TRBV9 and TRBJ2-2; 8 nucleotides align to TRBD2. This CDR3 has 13 amino acids. The trim removed 2 bases at V and 8 bases at J, leaving 2 bases unmatched. Germline assignment: CDR1 SGDLS and CDR2 YYNGEE. The DNA for the CDR3 is TGTGCCAGCAGCGTTAGCGGGACAGGGGAGCTGTTTTTT. Amino acid sequence: CASSVSGTGELFF. The full variable domain, in which reference TRBV9 and TRBJ2-2 provide the parts outside the CDR3, is DSGVTQTPKHLITATGQRVTLRCSPRSGDLSVYWYQQSLDQGLQFLIQYYNGEERAKGNILERFSAQQFPDLHSELNLSSLELGDSALYFCASSVSGTGELFFGEGSRLTVL.

The chain carries TRBV14 and TRBJ2-3; D not resolved. Trimming took off 0 bases at V and 8 bases at J, with 9 bases between the two ends. CDR3 length: 13 amino acids. Germline V gene data show CDR1 as SGHDN and CDR2 as FVKESK. This chain's CDR3 is CASSQDVRGTQYF. CDR3 sequence (DNA): TGTGCCAGCAGCCAAGATGTACGAGGTACGCAGTATTTT.

The V and J genes are TRBV12-3 or TRBV12-4 and TRBJ2-2; D remains ambiguous. The CDR3 has 11 amino acids. The V end was cut by 7 bases, the J end by 7 bases, with 7 bases between. CDR3 bases: TGTGCCAGCACCCTAATCGGGGAGCTGTTTTTT. The encoded protein is CASTLIGELFF.

The chain combines TRBV7-9 with TRBJ1-3; unclear D gene. The V gene lost 8 bases and the J gene lost 3 bases, with 8 bases spanning the gap. CDR1 is SEHNR and CDR2 is FQNEAQ in the germline V gene (reference sequence). CDR3 length equals 12 residues. The CDR3 reads CASRRIGNTIYF. The CDR3 bases are TGTGCCAGCCGCAGAATTGGAAACACCATATATTTT.

This sequence joins TRBV18 and TRBJ2-2; a possible D gene is TRBD2 (6 bases). Trimming took 4 bases from V and 6 from J, leaving 15 bases between them. This CDR3 is built from 15 residues. CDR1 KGHSH and CDR2 LQKENI come from the germline V gene. The DNA for the CDR3 is TGTGCCAGCTCACGGGACTCGGGGTCCGCCGGGGAGCTGTTTTTT. Translating gives CASSRDSGSAGELFF.

The chain carries TRBV7-2 and TRBJ1-1, with a possible D match to TRBD1 (6 bases). V was trimmed by 5 bases and J by 6 bases, leaving 19 bases between them. Germline-derived CDR1 and CDR2 are SGHTA and FQGNSA. The CDR3 is 15 residues long. CDR3 nucleotides: TGTGCCAGCAGCATCCGGGGCCAGGGGTCCGCTGAAGCTTTCTTT. Translating gives CASSIRGQGSAEAFF.

This clone has a single count. The chain uses TRBV5-4 and TRBJ2-5, with a possible D match to TRBD2 (7 bases). Germline-derived CDR1 and CDR2 are SGHNT and YYREEE (reference sequence). This CDR3 spans 15 amino acids. Trimming pared 4 bases from V and 5 bases from J, leaving 18 bases between. In DNA, the CDR3 is TGTGCCAGCAGCCCAGGGGACTACCAGGGGGAGACCCAGTACTTC. Amino acid sequence: CASSPGDYQGETQYF.

This clone was found once. The chain has TRBV18 and TRBJ2-1; 7 bases match TRBD1. This CDR3 has 13 residues. Trimming cost V 6 bases and J 13 bases; bases outside gene matches: 12. Germline V lookup: CDR1 KGHSH, CDR2 LQKENI. The DNA of the CDR3 is TGTGCCAGCTCTCCTGGACAGGCTTTGGGACAGTTCTTC. Protein sequence: CASSPGQALGQFF.

J is TRBJ1-2 and V is TRBV6-6; D uncertain. The V gene's germline CDR1 is MNHNY and CDR2 SVGAGI (reference sequence). CDR3 length equals 13 residues. The V gene lost 6 bases and the J gene lost 2 bases, with 10 bases spanning the gap. CDR3 sequence (DNA): TGTGCCAGCAGGAGAGGATTCAACTATGGCTACACCTTC. This translates into CASRRGFNYGYTF.

J is TRBJ1-6 and V is TRBV28; 8 bases fit TRBD1. Trimming removed 4 bases from V and 8 bases from J; junction bases left unmatched: 7. CDR1 and CDR2 from the germline V gene are MDHEN and SYDVKM. The CDR3 spans 15 residues. CDR3 residues: CASSSRTGRYSPLHF. In nucleotides, the CDR3 is TGTGCCAGCAGTTCCCGGACAGGGAGGTATTCACCCCTCCACTTT.

The chain recombines TRBV6-6 with TRBJ1-4; D is perhaps TRBD1 (5 bases). Trimming stripped 5 bases from V and 3 bases from J, with 13 bases between. This CDR3 has 15 residues. Germline lookup yields CDR1 MNHNY and CDR2 SVGAGI (reference sequence). The CDR3 nucleotides are TGTGCCAGCAGTCCCCGGGGGATGCCTAATGAAAAACTGTTTTTT. The encoded protein is CASSPRGMPNEKLFF.

The V call is TRBV19, the J call TRBJ1-3, with D unresolved. V gave up 9 bases and J gave up 0 bases, with 3 bases separating them. This CDR3 is built from 11 residues. Germline CDR1 reads LNHDA; CDR2 reads SQIVND (reference sequence). The CDR3 sequence: CASLSGNTIYF. CDR3 nucleotides: TGTGCCAGCCTCTCTGGAAACACCATATATTTT.

This clone turned up a few times. The chain combines TRBV5-6 with TRBJ1-5; the match to TRBD1 covers 8 bases. Looked up from germline, CDR1 is SGHDT and CDR2 is YYEEEE. The CDR3 spans 14 residues. V was clipped by 4 bases and J by 1 base; unmatched bases: 1. CDR3 residues: CASSRDRSNQPQHF. The CDR3 DNA reads as TGTGCCAGCAGCCGGGACAGGAGCAATCAGCCCCAGCATTTT.

V usage is TRBV28 and J usage is TRBJ1-2; D call uncertain. The V gene lost 2 bases and the J gene lost 4 bases, with 8 bases spanning the gap. This CDR3 comprises 13 residues. Germline CDR1 and CDR2: MDHEN and SYDVKM. CDR3 loop: CASSLVRVYGYTF. The CDR3 nucleotides are TGTGCCAGCAGTTTAGTTCGAGTCTATGGCTACACCTTC.

The chain links TRBV5-4 to TRBJ1-5; 7 nucleotides line up with TRBD1. Germline V gives CDR1 SGHNT, CDR2 YYREEE (reference sequence). The CDR3 runs 14 residues. V gave up 4 bases and J gave up 1 base; unmatched junction bases: 2. Here the CDR3 DNA reads TGTGCCAGCAGCATACAGGGGAGCAATCAGCCCCAGCATTTT. Encoded protein: CASSIQGSNQPQHF. The full variable domain, completed using reference TRBV5-4 and TRBJ1-5, is ETGVTQSPTHLIKTRGQQVTLRCSSQSGHNTVSWYQQALGQGPQFIFQYYREEENGRGNFPPRFSGLQFPNYSSELNVNALELDDSALYLCASSIQGSNQPQHFGDGTRLSIL.

The chain employs TRBV11-1 and TRBJ2-5; 8 nucleotides agree with TRBD1. Germline CDR1 is SGHAT and CDR2 is FQDESV (reference sequence). The CDR3 has 16 residues. The ends lost 7 bases at V and 2 bases at J; junction bases unmatched: 12. This CDR3 is CASKRTGPPLQETQYF. The CDR3 DNA reads as TGTGCCAGCAAGAGGACAGGGCCGCCCCTACAAGAGACCCAGTACTTC.

In this sample, this clone turned up a few times. The CDR3 spells CASSETGQNEKLFF. In nucleotides, the CDR3 is TGTGCCAGCAGTGAAACAGGACAGAATGAAAAACTGTTTTTT. V gene TRBV2 combines with J gene TRBJ1-4; a possible D gene is TRBD1 (6 bases). This CDR3 has 14 residues. CDR1 and CDR2 (germline): SNHLY, FYNNEI. The V end was cut by 2 bases, the J end by 5 bases, with 9 bases between.

The rearrangement joins TRBV6-6 to TRBJ1-1; maybe TRBD1 (5 bases). The CDR3 sequence is 14 residues long. In germline, CDR1 is MNHNY, CDR2 SVGAGI (reference sequence). The germline V and J ends were trimmed by 7 bases and 0 bases, with 12 bases remaining between them. The CDR3 loop reads CASTGEAMNTEAFF. CDR3 sequence (DNA): TGTGCCAGCACGGGGGAGGCTATGAACACTGAAGCTTTCTTT.

The rearrangement links TRBV6-4 to TRBJ2-3, with D possibly matching TRBD1 (6 bases). Per the germline V gene, CDR1 is MRHNA and CDR2 is SNTAGT. The V and J ends lost 5 bases and 6 bases respectively, with 15 bases between them. The CDR3 sequence is 14 residues long. The CDR3 bases are TGTGCCAGCAGTCCGGACAGTCGGTCGGATACGCAGTATTTT. Its protein product is CASSPDSRSDTQYF.

This clone was observed a few times. The rearrangement uses TRBV7-2 and TRBJ2-7, with D perhaps matching TRBD1 (6 bases). V lost 6 bases and J lost 3, with 12 bases in between. The length of the CDR3 is 13 residues. Germline CDR1 SGHTA, CDR2 FQGNSA. The CDR3 loop reads CASRDSGGYEQYF. The CDR3 nucleotides read TGTGCCAGCAGGGACAGTGGGGGCTACGAGCAGTACTTC.

This sequence joins TRBV28 and TRBJ2-2, with a tentative D call TRBD1 (6 bases). V gave up 3 bases and J gave up 4 bases, with 15 bases separating them. CDR3 length: 16 residues. The germline gives CDR1 MDHEN, CDR2 SYDVKM. The CDR3 nucleotides are TGTGCCAGCAGTTTGGGGACCCGAGGGGGCACCGGGGAGCTGTTTTTT. Protein product: CASSLGTRGGTGELFF. The full variable domain, in which reference TRBV28 and TRBJ2-2 provide the parts outside the CDR3, is DVKVTQSSRYLVKRTGEKVFLECVQDMDHENMFWYRQDPGLGLRLIYFSYDVKMKEKGDIPEGYSVSREKKERFSLILESASTNQTSMYLCASSLGTRGGTGELFFGEGSRLTVL.

This clone appeared a single time. This chain links TRBV6-2 or TRBV6-3 with TRBJ2-7, with D perhaps matching TRBD1 (6 bases). CDR1 is MNHEY and CDR2 is SVGEGT in the germline V gene. This CDR3 comprises 14 residues. V was trimmed by 6 bases and J by 5 bases, leaving 17 bases between them. CDR3 amino acids: CASRYGQFNHEQYF. The CDR3, as DNA: TGTGCCAGCAGATACGGACAGTTCAACCACGAGCAGTACTTC.

V usage is TRBV6-5 and J usage is TRBJ2-1; 9 bases line up with TRBD1. The length of the CDR3 is 14 residues. V trimming: 8 bases; J trimming: 7 bases; junction bases outside the gene matches: 9. CDR1 and CDR2 from the germline V gene are MNHEY and SVGAGI. CDR3 DNA sequence: TGTGCCAGCGGCCGGGACAGGGTAGTAAATGAGCAGTTCTTC. It is translated as CASGRDRVVNEQFF.

The V and J genes are TRBV6-5 and TRBJ1-5; TRBD1 agrees at 7 bases. The CDR3 spans 14 residues. The V gene end was trimmed by 6 bases and the J gene end by 7 bases; junction bases not matched to a gene: 9. Germline V gene lookup returns CDR1 MNHEY and CDR2 SVGAGI. The CDR3 protein is CASSQTGDRQPQHF. As DNA, the CDR3 is TGTGCCAGCAGCCAAACAGGGGATCGGCAGCCCCAGCATTTT.

This clone occurred once. V gene TRBV27 combines with J gene TRBJ1-5; perhaps TRBD1 as D (5 bases). The CDR3 length is 13 residues. Trimming shortened V by 6 bases and J by 3 bases, and 9 bases separated the two germline ends. Per the germline V gene, CDR1 is MNHEY and CDR2 is SMNVEV (reference sequence). CDR3 in amino acids: CASSRQTNQPQHF. CDR3 DNA sequence: TGTGCCAGCAGCAGACAGACCAATCAGCCCCAGCATTTT.

The CDR3 DNA is TGTGCCAGCAAGGGTAACAGGGTTGAGGAAAAACTGTTTTTT. Its translation: CASKGNRVEEKLFF. V gene TRBV2 combines with J gene TRBJ1-4; D is possibly TRBD1 (6 bases). The CDR3 is 14 residues long. Deletions cut 7 bases from V and 8 bases from J, with 17 bases between. The V gene's germline CDR1 is SNHLY and CDR2 FYNNEI.

This rearrangement joins TRBV18 to TRBJ2-3, with D uncertain. Trimming took 3 bases from V and 0 from J, leaving 10 bases between them. Germline CDR1 KGHSH, CDR2 LQKENI. This CDR3 is 15 amino acids long. The CDR3 DNA reads as TGTGCCAGCTCACCGATACGGTCTAGCACAGATACGCAGTATTTT. It specifies CASSPIRSSTDTQYF.